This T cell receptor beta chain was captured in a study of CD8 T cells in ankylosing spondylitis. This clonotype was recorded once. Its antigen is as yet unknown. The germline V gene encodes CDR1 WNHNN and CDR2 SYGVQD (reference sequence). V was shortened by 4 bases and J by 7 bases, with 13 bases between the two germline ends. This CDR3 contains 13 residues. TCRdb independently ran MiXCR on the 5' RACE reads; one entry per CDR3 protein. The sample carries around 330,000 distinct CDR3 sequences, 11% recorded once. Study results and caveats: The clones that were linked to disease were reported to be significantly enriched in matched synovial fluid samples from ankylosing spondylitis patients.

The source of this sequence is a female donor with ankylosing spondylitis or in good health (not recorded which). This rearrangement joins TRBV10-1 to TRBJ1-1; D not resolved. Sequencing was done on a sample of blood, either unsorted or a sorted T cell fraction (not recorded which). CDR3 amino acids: CASSVSPGREAFF. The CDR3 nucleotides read TGCGCCAGCAGTGTGTCCCCGGGTCGTGAAGCTTTCTTT.